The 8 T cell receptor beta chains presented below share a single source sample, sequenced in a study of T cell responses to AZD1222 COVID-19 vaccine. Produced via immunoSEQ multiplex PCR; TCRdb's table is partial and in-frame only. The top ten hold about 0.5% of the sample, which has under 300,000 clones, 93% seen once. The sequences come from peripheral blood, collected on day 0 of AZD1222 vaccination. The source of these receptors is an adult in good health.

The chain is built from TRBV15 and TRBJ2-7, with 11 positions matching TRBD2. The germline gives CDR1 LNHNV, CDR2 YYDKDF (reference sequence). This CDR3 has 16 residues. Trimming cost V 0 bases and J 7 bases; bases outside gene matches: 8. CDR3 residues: CATSRDTLAGAREQYF. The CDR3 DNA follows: TGTGCCACCAGCAGAGATACACTAGCGGGGGCGCGGGAGCAGTACTTC. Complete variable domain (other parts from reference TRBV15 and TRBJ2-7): DAMVIQNPRYQVTQFGKPVTLSCSQTLNHNVMYWYQQKSSQAPKLLFHYYDKDFNNEADTPDNFQSRRPNTSFCFLDIRSPGLGDTAMYLCATSRDTLAGAREQYFGPGTRLTVT.

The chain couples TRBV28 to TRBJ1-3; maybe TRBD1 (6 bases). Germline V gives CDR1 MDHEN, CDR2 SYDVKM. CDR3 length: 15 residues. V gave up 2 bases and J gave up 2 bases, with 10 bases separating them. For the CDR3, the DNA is TGTGCCAGCAGTTTACAGGGGTGGGCTGGAAACACCATATATTTT. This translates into CASSLQGWAGNTIYF.

This chain's CDR3 is CASSQGQSYTDTQYF. Written as DNA, the CDR3 is TGCGCCAGCAGCCAAGGACAAAGCTACACAGATACGCAGTATTTT. The gene calls are TRBV4-3 and TRBJ2-3; the D is unclear. V was trimmed by 1 base and J by 2 bases, leaving 10 bases between them. Germline V gene lookup returns CDR1 LGHNA and CDR2 YSLEER. The CDR3 has 15 amino acids.

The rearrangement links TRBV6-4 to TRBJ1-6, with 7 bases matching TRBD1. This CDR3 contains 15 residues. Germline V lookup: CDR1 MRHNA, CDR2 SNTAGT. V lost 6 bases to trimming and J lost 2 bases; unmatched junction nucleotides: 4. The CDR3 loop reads CASSPDRAYNSPLHF. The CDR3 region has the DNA TGTGCCAGCAGCCCTGACAGGGCCTATAATTCACCCCTCCACTTT.

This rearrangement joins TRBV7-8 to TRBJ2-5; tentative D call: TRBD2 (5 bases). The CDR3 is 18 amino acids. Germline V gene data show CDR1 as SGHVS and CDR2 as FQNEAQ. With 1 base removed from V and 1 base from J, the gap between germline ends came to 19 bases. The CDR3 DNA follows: TGTGCCAGCAGCTTAGGGCTAGCTAACTGGAACCCCCAAGAGACCCAGTACTTC. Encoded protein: CASSLGLANWNPQETQYF.

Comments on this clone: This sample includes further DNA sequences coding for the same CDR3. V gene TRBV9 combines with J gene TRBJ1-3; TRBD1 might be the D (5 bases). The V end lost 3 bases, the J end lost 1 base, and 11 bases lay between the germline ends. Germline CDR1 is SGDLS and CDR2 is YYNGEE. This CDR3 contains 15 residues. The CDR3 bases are TGTGCCAGCAGCGCGGGGGGAGGGTCTGGAAACACCATATATTTT. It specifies CASSAGGGSGNTIYF.

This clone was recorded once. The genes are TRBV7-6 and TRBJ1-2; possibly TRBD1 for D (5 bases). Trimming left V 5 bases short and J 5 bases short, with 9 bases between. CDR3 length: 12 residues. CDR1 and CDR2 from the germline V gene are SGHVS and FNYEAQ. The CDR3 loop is CASSAPGYGYTF. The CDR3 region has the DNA TGTGCCAGCAGCGCACCAGGGTATGGCTACACCTTC.

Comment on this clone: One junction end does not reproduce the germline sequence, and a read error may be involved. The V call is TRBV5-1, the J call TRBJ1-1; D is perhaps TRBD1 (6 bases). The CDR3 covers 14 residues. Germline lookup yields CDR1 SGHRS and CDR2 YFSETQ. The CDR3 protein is CASSLDRPNIEAFF. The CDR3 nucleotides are TGCGCCAGCAGCTTAGACAGGCCTAACATTGAAGCTTTCTTT.